The present entry profiles one T cell receptor beta chain with its context. This specimen belongs to a study of OX40 agonist ivuxolimab in advanced cancers. Data came from immunoSEQ multiplex PCR; TCRdb stores just in-frame clones and leaves some out. The sample yields about 130,000 clones, less than 95% seen once. The receptor was isolated from an adult with an advanced solid tumor such as melanoma, head and neck, liver or kidney cancer. Sequencing used CD4+ or CD8+ T cells sorted from blood, obtained in a trial of the OX40 agonist ivuxolimab.

CDR3 sequence reads: CASSQVIQETQYF. The CDR3 DNA reads as TGCGCCAGCAGCCAAGTAATACAAGAGACCCAGTACTTC. The V and J genes are TRBV4-3 and TRBJ2-5; D is unclear. Germline CDR1 and CDR2: LGHNA and YSLEER. Trimming removed 1 base at V and 2 bases at J, with 5 bases between. This CDR3 region has 13 residues.